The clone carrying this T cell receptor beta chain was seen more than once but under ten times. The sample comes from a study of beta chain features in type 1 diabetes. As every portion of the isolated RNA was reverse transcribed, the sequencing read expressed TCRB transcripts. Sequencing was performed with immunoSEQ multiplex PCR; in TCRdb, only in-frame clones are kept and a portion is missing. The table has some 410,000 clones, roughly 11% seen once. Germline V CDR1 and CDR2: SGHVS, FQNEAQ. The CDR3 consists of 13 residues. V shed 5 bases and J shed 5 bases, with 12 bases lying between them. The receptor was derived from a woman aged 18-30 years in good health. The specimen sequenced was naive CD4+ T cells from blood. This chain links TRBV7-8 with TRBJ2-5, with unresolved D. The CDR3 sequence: CASSGGLGETQYF. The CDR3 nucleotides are TGTGCCAGCAGCGGTGGTCTGGGGGAGACCCAGTACTTC.